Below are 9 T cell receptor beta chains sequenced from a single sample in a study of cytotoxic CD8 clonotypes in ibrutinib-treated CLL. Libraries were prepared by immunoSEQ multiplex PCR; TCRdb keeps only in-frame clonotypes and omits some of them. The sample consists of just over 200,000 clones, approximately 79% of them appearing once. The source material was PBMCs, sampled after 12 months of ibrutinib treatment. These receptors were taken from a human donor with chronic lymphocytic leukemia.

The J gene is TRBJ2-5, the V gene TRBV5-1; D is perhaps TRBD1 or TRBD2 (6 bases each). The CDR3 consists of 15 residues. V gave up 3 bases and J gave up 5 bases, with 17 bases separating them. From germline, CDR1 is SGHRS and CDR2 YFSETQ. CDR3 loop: CASSSNMGGRETQYF. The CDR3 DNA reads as TGCGCCAGCAGCTCCAACATGGGGGGCCGTGAGACCCAGTACTTC.

The CDR3: CASSLDQGAAEAFF. CDR3 coding DNA: TGTGCCAGCAGCTTAGACCAGGGGGCCGCTGAAGCTTTCTTT. The V and J genes are TRBV11-2 and TRBJ1-1, with TRBD1 matching over 8 bases. CDR1 is SGHAT, CDR2 FQNNGV, per germline. V gave up 0 bases and J gave up 6 bases; unmatched junction bases: 3. The CDR3 is made up of 14 amino acids.

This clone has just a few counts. This CDR3 is CASTGDGFLNTDTQYF. In DNA form, the CDR3 reads TGCGCCAGCACTGGGGATGGTTTCCTTAACACAGATACGCAGTATTTT. The chain uses TRBV4-1 and TRBJ2-3; D is unresolved. The CDR3 is made up of 16 amino acids. Trimming removed 7 bases at V and 2 bases at J, with 19 bases between. Germline CDR1 and CDR2: MGHRA and YSYEKL.

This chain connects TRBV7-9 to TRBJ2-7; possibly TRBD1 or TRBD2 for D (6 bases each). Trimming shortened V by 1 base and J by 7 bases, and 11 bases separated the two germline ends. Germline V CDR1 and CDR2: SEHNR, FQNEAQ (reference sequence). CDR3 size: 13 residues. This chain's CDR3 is CASSLGGAEEQYF. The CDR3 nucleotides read TGTGCCAGCAGCTTAGGGGGGGCGGAAGAGCAGTACTTC.

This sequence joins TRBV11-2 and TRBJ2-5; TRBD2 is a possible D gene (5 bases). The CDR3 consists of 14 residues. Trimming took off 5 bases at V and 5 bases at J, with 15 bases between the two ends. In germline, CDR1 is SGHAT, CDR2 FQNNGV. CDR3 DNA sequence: TGTGCCAGCAGCCCACCGACCGGGATCGAGACCCAGTACTTC. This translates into CASSPPTGIETQYF.

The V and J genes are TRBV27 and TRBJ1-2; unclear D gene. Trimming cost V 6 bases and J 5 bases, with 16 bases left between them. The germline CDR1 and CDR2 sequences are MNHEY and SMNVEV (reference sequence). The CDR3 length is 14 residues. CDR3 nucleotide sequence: TGTGCCAGCAGCCTTCAGGACGGATCATATGGCTACACCTTC. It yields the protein CASSLQDGSYGYTF.

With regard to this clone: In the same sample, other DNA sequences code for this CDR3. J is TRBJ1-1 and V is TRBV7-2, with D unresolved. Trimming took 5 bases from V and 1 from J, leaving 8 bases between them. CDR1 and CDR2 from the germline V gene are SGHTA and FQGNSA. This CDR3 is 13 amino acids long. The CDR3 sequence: CASSLDRNTEAFF. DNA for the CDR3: TGTGCCAGCAGCCTTGACCGGAACACTGAAGCTTTCTTT. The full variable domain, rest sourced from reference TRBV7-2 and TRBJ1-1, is GAGVSQSPSNKVTEKGKDVELRCDPISGHTALYWYRQSLGQGLEFLIYFQGNSAPDKSGLPSDRFSAERTGGSVSTLTIQRTQQEDSAVYLCASSLDRNTEAFFGQGTRLTVV.

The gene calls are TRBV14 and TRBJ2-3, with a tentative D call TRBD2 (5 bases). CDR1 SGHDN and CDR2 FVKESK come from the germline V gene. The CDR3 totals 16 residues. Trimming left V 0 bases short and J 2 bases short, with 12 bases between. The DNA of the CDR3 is TGTGCCAGCAGCCAAGATAAATGGCGGGTCACAGATACGCAGTATTTT. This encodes CASSQDKWRVTDTQYF.

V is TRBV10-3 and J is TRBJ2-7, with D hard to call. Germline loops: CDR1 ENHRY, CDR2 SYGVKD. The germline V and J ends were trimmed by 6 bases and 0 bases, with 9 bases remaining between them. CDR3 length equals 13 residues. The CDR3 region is CAIRTVTSYEQYF. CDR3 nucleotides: TGTGCCATCAGGACGGTCACCTCCTACGAGCAGTACTTC.